This T cell receptor (beta chain) was recorded in a study of T cell responses to AZD1222 COVID-19 vaccine. Study as a whole: Second doses were pooled across both intervals (about 4 or about 12 weeks).

Comment on this clone: Its antigen remains unknown.

Overall study findings and caveats: CD4 TCRs linked to vaccination spanned spike, dominating at 160-218 and 743-854. Clonal diversity may have been underestimated in mostly white British donors.

Profiling relied on immunoSEQ multiplex PCR, and the TCRdb table lists in-frame clones only, not all of them. The sample lists roughly 100,000 clones; around 91% were seen once. Source: peripheral blood, taken on day 0 of AZD1222 vaccination. This clonotype originated in an adult in good health.

CDR3 loop: CASSSVAGGPDTQYF. DNA of the CDR3: TGTGCCAGCAGCTCCGTGGCGGGGGGCCCCGATACGCAGTATTTT. V is TRBV5-4 and J is TRBJ2-3; 8 bases fit TRBD2. The CDR3 is 15 amino acids. CDR1 and CDR2 from the germline V gene are SGHNT and YYREEE (reference sequence). V shed 3 bases and J 6 bases; nucleotides not matched to a gene: 9.